This T cell receptor (beta chain) came from a study of response to subunit inactivated influenza vaccine. Study-wide results and caveats: A suggestion made by the authors is that each seasonal influenza vaccination recruits few new T cells.

Trimming at V came to 4 bases and at J to 6 bases, leaving 9 bases not matched to a gene. This CDR3 has 15 amino acids. This clonotype was counted a few times. The antigen is not known. Via MiXCR, TCRdb re-called the RT-PCR reads, giving one row per CDR3 protein. The sample yields approximately 700,000 distinct CDR3 sequences, over 11% seen once. The clonotype originates from a man over 45 who received an inactivated influenza vaccine. The sample consisted of PBMCs from blood, taken roughly 2 weeks before vaccination. The chain carries TRBV12-3 or TRBV12-4 and TRBJ1-3, with 7 positions matching TRBD1. The CDR3 spells CASSSLDRVENTIYF. The CDR3 DNA is TGTGCCAGCAGTTCCCTCGACAGGGTGGAAAACACCATATATTTT.